The rows below give T cell receptor beta chains drawn from one sample of a study of blood T cells in healthy people across ages. TCRdb itself ran the 5' RACE reads through MiXCR, one entry per CDR3 protein. The data show some 760,000 distinct CDR3 sequences, approximately 25% seen once. These data also featured in a second study, about T cells of mothers and their children.

The sequencing sample was made of blood. These receptors all come from a boy younger than 18 in good health. Both conserved end residues are part of each CDR3. D genes are given only for firm matches.

v_gene: TRBV2; d_gene: NA; CDR3aa: CASTRGMGSTGELFF
v_gene: TRBV6-5; d_gene: NA; CDR3aa: CASSYNEVGPSYGYTF
v_gene: TRBV3-1; d_gene: TRBD1; CDR3aa: CASSHGQGDAFF
v_gene: TRBV28; d_gene: NA; CDR3aa: CASTLIPSTSYEQYF
v_gene: TRBV14; d_gene: TRBD2; CDR3aa: CASSLSGRGYYEQYF
v_gene: TRBV28; d_gene: NA; CDR3aa: CASSDSVRVFF
v_gene: TRBV5-1; d_gene: NA; CDR3aa: CASKNTGELFF
v_gene: TRBV4-1; d_gene: NA; CDR3aa: CASSQDGAGAQETQYF
v_gene: TRBV27; d_gene: NA; CDR3aa: CASSSEPDGALGGYTF
v_gene: TRBV6-2/TRBV6-3; d_gene: NA; CDR3aa: CASSLQGTEQFF
v_gene: TRBV12-3/TRBV12-4; d_gene: NA; CDR3aa: CASSPGSLNTGELFF
v_gene: TRBV28; d_gene: NA; CDR3aa: CASSFFRGQGEETQYF
v_gene: TRBV11-2; d_gene: NA; CDR3aa: CASSYPFPQETQYF
v_gene: TRBV5-1; d_gene: NA; CDR3aa: CASSLSGFNTYNEQFF
v_gene: TRBV29-1; d_gene: TRBD1; CDR3aa: CSALPGGSGYEQYF
v_gene: TRBV7-2; d_gene: TRBD1; CDR3aa: CASSVVQGSGEKLFF
v_gene: TRBV12-3/TRBV12-4; d_gene: NA; CDR3aa: CASSLERVWANYGYTF
v_gene: TRBV6-1; d_gene: NA; CDR3aa: CASSDTSFEQYF
v_gene: TRBV4-3; d_gene: TRBD2; CDR3aa: CASSQGGAGVFITNEQFF
v_gene: TRBV29-1; d_gene: NA; CDR3aa: CSATGDRSYEQYF
v_gene: TRBV7-8; d_gene: NA; CDR3aa: CASSLGSVNEQFF
v_gene: TRBV4-3; d_gene: NA; CDR3aa: CASSQQGMNTEAFF
v_gene: TRBV9; d_gene: TRBD2; CDR3aa: CASSVGPSGGGIETQYF
v_gene: TRBV3-1; d_gene: TRBD1; CDR3aa: CASKTGSMNTEAFF
v_gene: TRBV6-2/TRBV6-3; d_gene: TRBD1; CDR3aa: CASSRQGRQFF
v_gene: TRBV20-1; d_gene: NA; CDR3aa: CSARGDTYEQYF
v_gene: TRBV29-1; d_gene: TRBD1; CDR3aa: CSACQGRDRGSDTQYF
v_gene: TRBV20-1; d_gene: TRBD1; CDR3aa: CSTRTGGVQPQHF
v_gene: TRBV29-1; d_gene: TRBD1; CDR3aa: CSVEEETGRAFF
v_gene: TRBV7-2; d_gene: TRBD2; CDR3aa: CASSRELGLAGGQETQYF
v_gene: TRBV12-3/TRBV12-4; d_gene: TRBD2; CDR3aa: CASAGTSGTYEQYF
v_gene: TRBV7-9; d_gene: TRBD2; CDR3aa: CASSSGLAGGPLSTDTQYF
v_gene: TRBV5-1; d_gene: TRBD1; CDR3aa: CASSIESGTGHYNEQFF
v_gene: TRBV11-2; d_gene: NA; CDR3aa: CASSLFPMETQYF
v_gene: TRBV28; d_gene: TRBD1; CDR3aa: CASRITGQGYEQYF
v_gene: TRBV6-4; d_gene: TRBD1; CDR3aa: CASSDTSGGQETQYF
v_gene: TRBV12-3/TRBV12-4; d_gene: NA; CDR3aa: CASSLVPAGEAFF
v_gene: TRBV27; d_gene: TRBD1; CDR3aa: CASSWNRGPDTQYF
v_gene: TRBV6-2/TRBV6-3; d_gene: TRBD1; CDR3aa: CASSLTGGWGRETQYF
v_gene: TRBV13; d_gene: TRBD1; CDR3aa: CASSQPTGWNYGYTF
v_gene: TRBV5-1; d_gene: NA; CDR3aa: CASSLDAGSSYEQYF
v_gene: TRBV6-2/TRBV6-3; d_gene: NA; CDR3aa: CASSLTRVYEQYF
v_gene: TRBV4-1; d_gene: NA; CDR3aa: CASSRGNTIYF
v_gene: TRBV7-2; d_gene: TRBD2; CDR3aa: CASSSNPRTSGKETQYF
v_gene: TRBV27; d_gene: NA; CDR3aa: CASSLSSDRMASEQYF
v_gene: TRBV5-1; d_gene: NA; CDR3aa: CASSPQTGSPNEKLFF
v_gene: TRBV20-1; d_gene: TRBD2; CDR3aa: CSAKGLAGVRYEQYF
v_gene: TRBV7-2; d_gene: NA; CDR3aa: CASSLAPGVVTEQFF
v_gene: TRBV24-1; d_gene: NA; CDR3aa: CATSGLGTDTQYF
v_gene: TRBV29-1; d_gene: TRBD1; CDR3aa: CSVEDALDRGRTDTQYF